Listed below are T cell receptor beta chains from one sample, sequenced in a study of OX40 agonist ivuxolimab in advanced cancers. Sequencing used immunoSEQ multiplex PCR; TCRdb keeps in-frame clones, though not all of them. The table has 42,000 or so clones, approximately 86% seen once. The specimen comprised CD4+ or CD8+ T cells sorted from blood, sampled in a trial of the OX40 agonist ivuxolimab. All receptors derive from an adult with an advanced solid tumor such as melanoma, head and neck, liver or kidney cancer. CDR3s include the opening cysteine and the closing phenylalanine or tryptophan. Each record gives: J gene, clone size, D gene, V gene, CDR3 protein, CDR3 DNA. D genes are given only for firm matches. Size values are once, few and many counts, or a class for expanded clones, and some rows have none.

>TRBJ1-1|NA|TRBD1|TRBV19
CASSIDLETGVTEAFF
TGTGCCAGTAGTATAGATCTCGAGACAGGGGTGACTGAAGCTTTCTTT
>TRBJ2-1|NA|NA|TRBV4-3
CASSSTLNQFF
TGCGCCAGCAGCTCCACATTGAACCAGTTCTTC
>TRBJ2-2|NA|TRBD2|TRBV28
CASSLYSGTNTGELFF
TGTGCCAGCAGTTTATATAGCGGGACGAACACCGGGGAGCTGTTTTTT
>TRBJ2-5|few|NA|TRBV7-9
CASSSDRTQYF
TGTGCCAGCAGCTCCGATAGGACCCAGTACTTC
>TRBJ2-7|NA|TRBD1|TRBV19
CASSPGQGFYEQYF
TGTGCCAGTAGCCCTGGACAGGGCTTCTACGAGCAGTACTTC
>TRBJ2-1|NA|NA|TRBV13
CASSSRRDSYNEQFF
TGTGCCAGCAGCTCACGAAGGGATAGCTACAATGAGCAGTTCTTC
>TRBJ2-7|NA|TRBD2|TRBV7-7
CASSLIPSGKDEQYF
TGTGCCAGCAGCTTAATCCCTAGCGGGAAGGACGAGCAGTACTTC
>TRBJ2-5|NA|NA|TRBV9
CASSVGDTQETQYF
TGTGCCAGCAGCGTAGGGGACACCCAAGAGACCCAGTACTTC
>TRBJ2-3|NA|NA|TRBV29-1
CSVDSRSYTDTQYF
TGCAGCGTTGACTCCCGCAGCTACACAGATACGCAGTATTTT
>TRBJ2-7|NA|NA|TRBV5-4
CASSPGTSIAYF
TGTGCCAGCAGCCCCGGGACTTCCATCGCGTACTTC
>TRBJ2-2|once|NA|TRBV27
CASSLEGTGELFF
TGTGCCAGCAGTTTGGAGGGCACCGGGGAGCTGTTTTTT
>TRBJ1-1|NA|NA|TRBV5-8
CASSFRGVEAFF
TGTGCCAGCAGCTTTCGGGGAGTTGAAGCTTTCTTT
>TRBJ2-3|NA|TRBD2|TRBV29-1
CSVELAGASTDTQYF
TGCAGCGTTGAACTAGCGGGGGCTAGCACAGATACGCAGTATTTT
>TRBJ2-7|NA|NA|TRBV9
CASSVEGLSGNEQYF
TGTGCCAGCAGCGTAGAAGGTCTTTCCGGGAACGAGCAGTACTTC
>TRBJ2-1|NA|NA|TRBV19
CASSIGWGEAPHYNEQFF
TGTGCCAGTAGTATCGGTTGGGGGGAGGCCCCCCATTACAATGAGCAGTTCTTC
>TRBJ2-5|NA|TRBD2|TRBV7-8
CASSSTTSGGAWQETQYF
TGTGCCAGCAGCTCCACGACTAGCGGGGGGGCCTGGCAAGAGACCCAGTACTTC
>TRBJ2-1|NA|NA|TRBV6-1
CASSHGGEQFF
TGTGCCAGCAGCCACGGCGGTGAGCAGTTCTTC
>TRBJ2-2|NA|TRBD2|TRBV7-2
CASAAGGTGELFF
TGTGCCAGCGCCGCGGGAGGAACCGGGGAGCTGTTTTTT
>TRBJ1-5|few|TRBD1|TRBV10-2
CASSEWDRNSNQPQHF
TGCGCCAGCAGTGAGTGGGACAGAAATAGCAATCAGCCCCAGCATTTT
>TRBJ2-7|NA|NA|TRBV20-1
CSASRREQYF
TGCAGTGCTAGTCGGCGGGAGCAGTACTTC
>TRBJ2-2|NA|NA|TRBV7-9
CASSIQQNTGELFF
TGTGCCAGCAGCATCCAGCAGAACACCGGGGAGCTGTTTTTT
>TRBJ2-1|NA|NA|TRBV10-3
CAISESEGEQFF
TGTGCCATCAGTGAGTCGGAGGGTGAGCAGTTCTTC
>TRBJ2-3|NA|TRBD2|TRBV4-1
CASSVGPRGGEADTQYF
TGCGCCAGCAGCGTGGGGCCGCGCGGGGGGGAAGCAGATACGCAGTATTTT
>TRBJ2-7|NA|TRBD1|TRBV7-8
CASSLMDRGNEQYF
TGTGCCAGCAGCTTAATGGACAGGGGAAACGAGCAGTACTTC
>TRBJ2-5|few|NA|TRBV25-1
CASSPGMTETQYF
TGTGCCAGCAGTCCAGGGATGACGGAGACCCAGTACTTC
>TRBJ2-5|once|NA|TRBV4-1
CASSLSPGTRETQYF
TGCGCCAGCAGCCTTTCACCGGGGACCCGGGAGACCCAGTACTTC
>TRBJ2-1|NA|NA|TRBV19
CASSLRGYNEQFF
TGTGCCAGTAGTTTAAGAGGGTACAATGAGCAGTTCTTC
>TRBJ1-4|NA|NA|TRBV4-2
CASKAGANSLFF
TGTGCCAGCAAGGCAGGGGCGAATAGTCTGTTTTTT
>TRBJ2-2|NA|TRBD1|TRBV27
CASSSWDRGHPGELFF
TGTGCCAGCAGTTCCTGGGACAGGGGGCATCCCGGGGAGCTGTTTTTT
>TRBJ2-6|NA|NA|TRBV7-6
CASSLDRANYSGANVLTF
TGTGCCAGCAGCTTGGACCGGGCAAATTACTCTGGGGCCAACGTCCTGACTTTC
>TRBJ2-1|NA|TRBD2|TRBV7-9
CASSSRLASYNEQFF
TGTGCCAGCAGCTCCCGACTAGCTTCCTACAATGAGCAGTTCTTC
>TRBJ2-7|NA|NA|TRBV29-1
CSFQGGGSYEQYF
TGCAGTTTCCAGGGGGGGGGCTCCTACGAGCAGTACTTC
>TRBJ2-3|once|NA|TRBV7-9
CASSLAGFTDTQYF
TGTGCCAGCAGCTTAGCAGGGTTCACAGATACGCAGTATTTT
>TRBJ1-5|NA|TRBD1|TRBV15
CATSRRQGNQPQHF
TGTGCCACCAGCAGACGACAGGGGAATCAGCCCCAGCATTTT
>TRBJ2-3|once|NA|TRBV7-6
CASSLIGGGTDTQYF
TGTGCCAGCAGCTTAATAGGAGGGGGCACAGATACGCAGTATTTT
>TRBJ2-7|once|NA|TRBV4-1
CASSLQGDLGEQYF
TGCGCCAGCAGCCTCCAAGGCGACCTGGGGGAGCAGTACTTC
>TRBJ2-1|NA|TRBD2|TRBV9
CASSVGEGRTYNEQFF
TGTGCCAGCAGCGTAGGGGAGGGCAGGACCTACAATGAGCAGTTCTTC
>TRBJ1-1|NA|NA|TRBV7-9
CASSPGPEAFF
TGTGCCAGCAGCCCTGGACCTGAAGCTTTCTTT
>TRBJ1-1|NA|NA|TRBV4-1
CASSQGPGNTEAFF
TGCGCCAGCAGCCAAGGCCCAGGAAATACTGAAGCTTTCTTT
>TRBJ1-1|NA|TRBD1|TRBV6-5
CASSHLTGVDTEAFF
TGTGCCAGCAGCCACTTGACAGGGGTTGACACTGAAGCTTTCTTT
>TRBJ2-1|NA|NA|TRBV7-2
CASRGLVPLDEQFF
TGTGCCAGCAGGGGACTGGTCCCTCTCGATGAGCAGTTCTTC
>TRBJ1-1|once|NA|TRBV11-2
CASSLDGGGNTEAFF
TGTGCCAGCAGCTTAGATGGGGGAGGGAACACTGAAGCTTTCTTT
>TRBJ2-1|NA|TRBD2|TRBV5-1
CASSAGTSGGHEQFF
TGCGCCAGCAGCGCCGGGACTAGCGGGGGGCATGAGCAGTTCTTC
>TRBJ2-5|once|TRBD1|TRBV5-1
CASSPGTGVETQYF
TGCGCCAGCAGCCCGGGGACAGGGGTCGAGACCCAGTACTTC
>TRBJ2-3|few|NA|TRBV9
CASSETTDPTDTQYF
TGTGCCAGCAGCGAAACGACAGACCCCACAGATACGCAGTATTTT
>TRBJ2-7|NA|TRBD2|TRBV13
CASSLGLAGGAITYEQYF
TGTGCCAGCAGCTTAGGACTAGCGGGAGGGGCCATAACCTACGAGCAGTACTTC
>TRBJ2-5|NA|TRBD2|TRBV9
CASSRGREGYQETQYF
TGTGCCAGCAGCAGGGGGCGGGAGGGCTACCAAGAGACCCAGTACTTC
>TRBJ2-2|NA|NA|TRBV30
CAWSDGTTNTGELFF
TGTGCCTGGAGTGACGGGACAACAAACACCGGGGAGCTGTTTTTT
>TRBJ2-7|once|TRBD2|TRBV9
CASSDGLGPYYEQYF
TGTGCCAGCAGCGACGGACTAGGCCCCTACTACGAGCAGTACTTC
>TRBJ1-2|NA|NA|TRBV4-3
CASSQDTGSAGGYTF
TGCGCCAGCAGCCAAGATACAGGGTCGGCCGGCGGCTACACCTTC
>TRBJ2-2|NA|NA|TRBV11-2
CASSLGVWYTGELFF
TGTGCCAGCAGCTTGGGGGTATGGTACACCGGGGAGCTGTTTTTT
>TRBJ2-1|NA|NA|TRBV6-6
CASSYPSDYNEQFF
TGTGCCAGCAGTTACCCTAGCGACTACAATGAGCAGTTCTTC
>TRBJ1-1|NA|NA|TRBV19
CASRSEITEAFF
TGTGCCAGTCGATCAGAAATCACTGAAGCTTTCTTT